One sample yielded the 8 T cell receptor beta chains listed below, sequenced in a study of shared clonotypes between healthy human individuals. The repertoire was sequenced with immunoSEQ multiplex PCR; TCRdb's copy has only in-frame clones and lacks some. Counted here are approximately 2.1 million clones, 85% to 95% occurring once; the ten biggest clones make up 0.39%. Sequenced sample: naive CD4+ T cells from PBMCs. The subset here: CD45RA+ positively selected. These receptors were obtained from a man between 18 and 29 years old in good health. Some clones in this sample may be carry-over from other donors' samples.

V usage is TRBV28 and J usage is TRBJ2-7; D gene uncertain. Between the trimmed V and J ends, which lost 4 bases and 0 bases, there was a span of 13 bases. The germline CDR1 and CDR2 sequences are MDHEN and SYDVKM. This CDR3 has 15 residues. CDR3 in amino acids: CASSSPSGYSYEQYF. The CDR3 bases are TGTGCCAGCAGTTCTCCCTCTGGTTACTCCTACGAGCAGTACTTC.

This CDR3 reads CAILMAPMGYYGYTF. CDR3 DNA sequence: TGTGCCATCCTAATGGCCCCCATGGGATACTATGGCTACACCTTC. The rearrangement links TRBV6-1 to TRBJ1-2; D gene ambiguous. Germline loops: CDR1 MNHNS, CDR2 SASEGT. V lost 10 bases, J lost 3 bases, and 21 bases lay in between. This CDR3 region has 15 residues.

V usage is TRBV20-1 and J usage is TRBJ2-1; D uncertain. Trimming took 3 bases from V and 6 from J, leaving 6 bases between them. The germline gives CDR1 DFQATT, CDR2 SNEGSKA (reference sequence). This CDR3 contains 11 residues. CDR3 in amino acids: CSASWLNEQFF. For the CDR3, the DNA is TGCAGTGCTAGCTGGCTCAATGAGCAGTTCTTC.

This sequence joins TRBV11-2 and TRBJ2-7; 9 bases match TRBD2. CDR3 length: 14 residues. CDR1 and CDR2 from the germline V gene are SGHAT and FQNNGV. With 5 bases clipped from V and 5 bases from J, the junction kept 7 bases outside the gene matches. In DNA form, the CDR3 reads TGTGCCAGCAGCCGCCTAGCGGGGACTAACGAGCAGTACTTC. Translation gives CASSRLAGTNEQYF.

Concerning this clone: Other DNA variants within this sample encode the same CDR3. The V and J genes are TRBV28 and TRBJ1-1; D unclear. Germline V gene lookup returns CDR1 MDHEN and CDR2 SYDVKM. This CDR3 contains 12 residues. Trimming took 2 bases from V and 8 from J, leaving 9 bases between them. In DNA form, the CDR3 reads TGTGCCAGCAGTTTAAGAGGGTCCGAAGCTTTCTTT. As protein: CASSLRGSEAFF.

Concerning this clone: Other DNA sequences of this sample code for an identical CDR3. The chain uses TRBV5-1 and TRBJ2-2; possibly TRBD1 for D (5 bases). Trimming took off 0 bases at V and 0 bases at J, with 6 bases between the two ends. Germline V gene sequence: CDR1 SGHRS, CDR2 YFSETQ. This CDR3 is built from 15 residues. CDR3 loop: CASSLAGSNTGELFF. The DNA of the CDR3 is TGCGCCAGCAGCTTGGCAGGGTCGAACACCGGGGAGCTGTTTTTT.

The V and J genes are TRBV11-2 and TRBJ2-6, with TRBD1 identical over 9 bases. Germline lookup yields CDR1 SGHAT and CDR2 FQNNGV. This CDR3 comprises 19 residues. Trimming removed 5 bases from V and 2 bases from J; junction bases left unmatched: 13. The DNA of the CDR3 is TGTGCCAGCAGCACATTGCGGCGGGACAGGGATGCTGGGGCCAACGTCCTGACTTTC. As protein: CASSTLRRDRDAGANVLTF.

This CDR3 reads CASRLNRGGNTIYF. CDR3 nucleotides: TGTGCCAGCAGACTTAACAGGGGTGGAAACACCATATATTTT. This chain joins TRBV6-5 and TRBJ1-3; 7 nucleotides align to TRBD1. CDR3 length equals 14 residues. Germline values: CDR1 MNHEY, CDR2 SVGAGI. After removal of 6 bases from V and 3 bases from J, the junction contained 5 bases not matched to a gene.